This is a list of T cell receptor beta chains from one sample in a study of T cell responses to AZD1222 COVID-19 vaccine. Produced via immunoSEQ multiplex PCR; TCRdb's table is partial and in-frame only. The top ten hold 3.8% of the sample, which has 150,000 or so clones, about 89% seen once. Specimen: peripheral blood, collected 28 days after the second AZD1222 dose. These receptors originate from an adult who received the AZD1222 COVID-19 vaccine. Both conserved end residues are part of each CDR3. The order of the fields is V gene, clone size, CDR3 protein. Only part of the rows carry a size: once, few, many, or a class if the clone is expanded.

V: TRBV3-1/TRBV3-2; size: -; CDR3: CASSQGPRTDTQYF
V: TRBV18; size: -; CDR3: CASSPAVDPRRDTQYF
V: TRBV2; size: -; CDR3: CASSEDRSTDTQYF
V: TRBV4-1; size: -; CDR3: CASSQEGWDRGVGSDTEAFF
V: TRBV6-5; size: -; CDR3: CASSLLETQYF
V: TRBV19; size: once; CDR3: CASSGSYEQYF
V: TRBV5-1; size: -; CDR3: CASSLEGGRNEQFF
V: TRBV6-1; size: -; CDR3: CASSEGGVSYNEQFF
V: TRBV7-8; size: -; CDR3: CASSSYAGSSYEQYF
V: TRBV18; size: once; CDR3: CASSPGTAYEQYF
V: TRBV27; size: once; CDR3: CASSKNTGELFF
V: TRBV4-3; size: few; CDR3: CASSHNPSGEQPQHF
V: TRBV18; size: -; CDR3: CASSPPTSGGSEQFF
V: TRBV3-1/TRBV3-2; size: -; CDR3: CASSQGGQIYGYTF
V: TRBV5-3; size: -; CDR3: CARIFWRESVHEQYF
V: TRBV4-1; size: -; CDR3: CASSQERETQYF
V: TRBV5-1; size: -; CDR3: CASSPRTGLNYGYTF
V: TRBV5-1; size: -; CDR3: CASSLGDGRRRAFF
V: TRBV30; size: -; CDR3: CAWRIKDSGNTIYF
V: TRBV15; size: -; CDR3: CATSRDRGQGSNQPQHF
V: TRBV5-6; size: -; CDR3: CASSLYNRGRTNEKLFF
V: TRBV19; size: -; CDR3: CASSISKGRNQPQHF
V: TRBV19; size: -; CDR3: CASSKGTGSWAADTQYF
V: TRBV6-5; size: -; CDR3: CASRAGYRYEQYF
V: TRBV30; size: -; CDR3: CAWSGQNSPLHF
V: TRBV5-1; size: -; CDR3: CASSSVNRDRFSGELFF
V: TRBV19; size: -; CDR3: CASSAISYGYTF